The clone carrying this T cell receptor (beta chain) appeared a few times. The entry originates in a study of blood T cell repertoires in COVID-19. Study-wide context: Some COVID-19 samples were acute and others convalescent; all came from the United States, Italy and Spain. From T cells, B-cell-depleted T cells, or PBMCs came the material, which was cDNA or gDNA.

Original methodology: Reference gene primer amplification gave estimated nucleated cell counts. Clones were read by immunoSEQ multiplex PCR, and TCRdb kept only the in-frame ones, dropping some. That table gives V, J and clone size, and the DNA gave D and trimming. The sample records around 80,000 clones, roughly 82% being singletons. Sequenced input: peripheral blood. The source of this sequence is a man older than 75 with acute or convalescent COVID-19.

This CDR3 is CASSQDVGTGIKPSGANVLTF. DNA of the CDR3: TGCGCCAGCAGCCAAGATGTTGGGACAGGTATAAAACCCTCTGGGGCCAACGTCCTGACTTTC. This sequence joins TRBV4-1 and TRBJ2-6, with 8 bases identical to TRBD1. Trimming removed 0 bases from V and 0 bases from J; junction bases left unmatched: 13. The CDR3 totals 21 residues. Per the germline V gene, CDR1 is MGHRA and CDR2 is YSYEKL.